This T cell receptor beta chain was identified in a study of blood T cell repertoires in COVID-19. As for the study in general: Collection of acute and convalescent COVID-19 samples took place in the United States, Italy and Spain. PBMCs, B-cell-depleted T cells, or T cells provided the cDNA or gDNA that made up the material.

Germline loops: CDR1 MNHEY, CDR2 SVGAGI. With 7 bases removed from V and 8 bases from J, the gap between germline ends came to 14 bases. The CDR3 runs 12 residues. In the original analysis: Researchers report that nucleated cell counts were estimated from reference gene primer amplification. Method: immunoSEQ multiplex PCR; TCRdb's copy keeps in-frame clones and lacks some. That table supplies the V and J calls and clone size; D and trimming were determined from the DNA. Of 150,000 to 200,000 clones detected, 70% to 90% appear once; the ten largest clones hold under 2%. The receptor's source is a man between 18 and 29 years old who had recovered from COVID-19. The sequenced material came from peripheral blood. The chain employs TRBV6-5 and TRBJ1-1, with D possibly being TRBD1 (6 bases). The CDR3 sequence is CASMNRVTEAFF. CDR3 coding DNA: TGTGCCAGCATGAACAGGGTGACGGAAGCTTTCTTT.